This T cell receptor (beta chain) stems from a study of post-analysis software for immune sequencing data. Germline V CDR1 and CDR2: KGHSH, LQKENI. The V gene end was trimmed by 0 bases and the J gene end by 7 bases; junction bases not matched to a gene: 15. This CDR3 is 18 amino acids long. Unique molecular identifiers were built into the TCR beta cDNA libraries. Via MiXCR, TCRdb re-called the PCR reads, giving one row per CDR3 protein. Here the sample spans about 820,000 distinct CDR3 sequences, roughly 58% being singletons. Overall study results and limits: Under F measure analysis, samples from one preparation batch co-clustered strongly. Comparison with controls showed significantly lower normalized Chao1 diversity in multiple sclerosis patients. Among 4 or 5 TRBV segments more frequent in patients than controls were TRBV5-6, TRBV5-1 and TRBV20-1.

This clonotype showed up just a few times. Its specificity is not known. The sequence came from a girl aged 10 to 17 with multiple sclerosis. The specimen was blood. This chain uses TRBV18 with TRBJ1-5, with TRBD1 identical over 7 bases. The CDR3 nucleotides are TGTGCCAGCTCACCACCGGCCAGGGGGATCGGATCGAGACAGCCCCAGCATTTT. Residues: CASSPPARGIGSRQPQHF.